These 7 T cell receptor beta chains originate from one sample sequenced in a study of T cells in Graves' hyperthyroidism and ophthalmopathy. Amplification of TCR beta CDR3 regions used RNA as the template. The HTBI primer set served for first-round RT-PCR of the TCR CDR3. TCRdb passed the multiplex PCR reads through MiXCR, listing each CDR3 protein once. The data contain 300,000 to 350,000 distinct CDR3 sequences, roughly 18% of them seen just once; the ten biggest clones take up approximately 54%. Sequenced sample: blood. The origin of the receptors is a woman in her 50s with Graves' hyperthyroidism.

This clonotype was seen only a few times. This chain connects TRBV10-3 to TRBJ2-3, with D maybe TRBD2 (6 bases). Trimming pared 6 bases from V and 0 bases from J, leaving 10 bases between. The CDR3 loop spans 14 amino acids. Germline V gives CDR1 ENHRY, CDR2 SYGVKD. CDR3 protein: CAISRDSSTDTQYF. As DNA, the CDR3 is TGTGCCATCAGCAGGGACTCTAGCACAGATACGCAGTATTTT.

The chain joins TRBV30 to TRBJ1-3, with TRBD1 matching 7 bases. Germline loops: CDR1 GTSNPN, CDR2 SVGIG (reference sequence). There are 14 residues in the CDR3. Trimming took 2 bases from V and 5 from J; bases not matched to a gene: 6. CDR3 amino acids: CAWSPQGVRNTIYF. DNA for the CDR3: TGTGCCTGGAGTCCCCAGGGGGTTAGAAACACCATATATTTT.

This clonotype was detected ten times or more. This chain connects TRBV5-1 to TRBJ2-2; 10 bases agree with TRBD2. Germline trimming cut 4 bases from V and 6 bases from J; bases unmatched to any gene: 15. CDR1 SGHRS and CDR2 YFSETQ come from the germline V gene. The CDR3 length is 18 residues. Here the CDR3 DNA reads TGCGCCAGCAGCGTAACCTTTAGCGGGGGGATTTTCTCCGGGGAGCTGTTTTTT. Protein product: CASSVTFSGGIFSGELFF.

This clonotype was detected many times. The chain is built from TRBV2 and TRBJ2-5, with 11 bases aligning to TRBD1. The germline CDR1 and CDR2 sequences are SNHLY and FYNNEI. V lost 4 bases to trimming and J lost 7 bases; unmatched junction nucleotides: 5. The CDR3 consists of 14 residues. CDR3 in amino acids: CASSGGQGAGTQYF. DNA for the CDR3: TGTGCCAGCAGTGGAGGACAGGGGGCTGGGACCCAGTACTTC.

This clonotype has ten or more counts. DNA of the CDR3: TGTGCCAGCAGCCAGGGAATCGGTAATTCACCCCTCCACTTT. It yields the protein CASSQGIGNSPLHF. This chain links TRBV12-3 or TRBV12-4 with TRBJ1-6, with D maybe TRBD1 (5 bases). V was clipped by 6 bases and J by 6 bases, with 12 bases between them. This CDR3 spans 14 amino acids.

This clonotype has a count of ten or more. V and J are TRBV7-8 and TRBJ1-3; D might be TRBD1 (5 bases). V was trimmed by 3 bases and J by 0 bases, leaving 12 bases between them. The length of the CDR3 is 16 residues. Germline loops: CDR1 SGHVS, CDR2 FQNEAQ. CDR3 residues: CASSFIKGRSGNTIYF. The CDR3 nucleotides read TGTGCCAGCAGCTTTATAAAGGGACGCTCTGGAAACACCATATATTTT.

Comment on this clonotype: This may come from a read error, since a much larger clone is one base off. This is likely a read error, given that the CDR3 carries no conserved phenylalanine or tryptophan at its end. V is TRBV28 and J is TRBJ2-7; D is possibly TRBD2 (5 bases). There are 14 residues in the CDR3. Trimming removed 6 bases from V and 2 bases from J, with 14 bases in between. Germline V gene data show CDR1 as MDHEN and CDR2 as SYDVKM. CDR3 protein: CASSQDWRAYEQYL. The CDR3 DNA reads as TGTGCCAGCAGCCAAGACTGGCGGGCCTACGAGCAGTACCTC.